This TCR beta chain was identified in a study of Graves' ophthalmopathy and Graves' hyperthyroidism. Across the whole study: The blood sample was drawn at first diagnosis and before any treatment. Findings of the study overall: Among thyroid clonotypes expanded above 0.001 frequency, most also appeared in blood.

This clonotype turned up a few times. Antigen unknown. The V end lost 8 bases, the J end lost 6 bases, and 11 bases lay between the germline ends. The CDR3 contains 11 residues. Germline V gives CDR1 MNHEY, CDR2 SVGEGT. Amplified TCR beta CDR3 regions were obtained using RNA transcripts as template. First-round RT-PCR used HTBI primers; second-round multiplex PCR followed. TCRdb reprocessed the multiplex PCR reads with MiXCR, giving one entry per CDR3 protein. The table has around 400,000 distinct CDR3 sequences, approximately 16% seen once; the top ten hold 1.6%. This receptor was taken from a woman under 30 with Graves' ophthalmopathy. Sequencing input: peripheral blood. The chain carries TRBV6-2 or TRBV6-3 and TRBJ2-7; unclear D gene. The CDR3 DNA follows: TGTGCCAGCGGACCCCACCGCGAGCAGTACTTC. This encodes CASGPHREQYF.